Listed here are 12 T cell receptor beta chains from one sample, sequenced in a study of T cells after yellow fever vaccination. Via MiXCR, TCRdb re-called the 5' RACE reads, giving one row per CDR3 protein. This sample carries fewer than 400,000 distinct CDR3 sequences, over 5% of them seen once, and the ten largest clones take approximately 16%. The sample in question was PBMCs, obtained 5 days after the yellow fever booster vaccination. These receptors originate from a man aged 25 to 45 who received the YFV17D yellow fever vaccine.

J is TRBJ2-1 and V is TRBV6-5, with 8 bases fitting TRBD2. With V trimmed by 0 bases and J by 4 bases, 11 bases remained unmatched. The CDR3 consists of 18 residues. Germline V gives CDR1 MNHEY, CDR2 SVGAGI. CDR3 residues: CASSYSISGRGVYNEQFF. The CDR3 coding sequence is TGTGCCAGCAGTTACTCGATCAGCGGGAGAGGCGTATACAATGAGCAGTTCTTC.

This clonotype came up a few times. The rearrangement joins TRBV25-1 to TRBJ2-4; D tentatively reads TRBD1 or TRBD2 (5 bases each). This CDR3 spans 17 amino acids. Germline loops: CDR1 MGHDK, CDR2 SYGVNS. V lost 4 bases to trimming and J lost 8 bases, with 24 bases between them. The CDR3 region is CASSAKKAGTEVDIQYF. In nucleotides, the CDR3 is TGTGCCAGCAGTGCAAAAAAAGCCGGGACCGAGGTTGACATTCAGTACTTC. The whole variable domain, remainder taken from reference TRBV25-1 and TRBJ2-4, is EADIYQTPRYLVIGTGKKITLECSQTMGHDKMYWYQQDPGMELHLIHYSYGVNSTEKGDLSSESTVSRIRTEHFPLTLESARPSHTSQYLCASSAKKAGTEVDIQYFGAGTRLSVL.

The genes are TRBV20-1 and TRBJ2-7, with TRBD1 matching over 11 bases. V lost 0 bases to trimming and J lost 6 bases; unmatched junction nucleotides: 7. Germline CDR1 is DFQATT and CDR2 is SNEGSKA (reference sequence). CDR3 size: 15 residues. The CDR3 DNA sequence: TGCAGTGCTAGAGAGGAAGGGACAGGGGGAAGCGAGCAGTACTTC. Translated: CSAREEGTGGSEQYF.

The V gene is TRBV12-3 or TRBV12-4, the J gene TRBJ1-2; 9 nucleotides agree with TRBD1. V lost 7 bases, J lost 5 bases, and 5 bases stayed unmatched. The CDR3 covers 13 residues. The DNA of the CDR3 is TGTGCCAGCAAGTGGGGACAGGGATATGGCTACACCTTC. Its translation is CASKWGQGYGYTF.

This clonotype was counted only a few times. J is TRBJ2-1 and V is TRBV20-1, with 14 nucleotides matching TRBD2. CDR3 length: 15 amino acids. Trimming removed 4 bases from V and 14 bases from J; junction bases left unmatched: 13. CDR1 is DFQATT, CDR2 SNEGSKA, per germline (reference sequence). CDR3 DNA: TGCAGTGCTACCACCGGGACTAGCGGGAGCCCCCAGGAGTTCTTC. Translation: CSATTGTSGSPQEFF.

CDR3 DNA sequence: TGTGCCAGCAGCCTGGGGGCTAGCGGTGCTCGCGGGGAGCTGTTTTTT. This codes for CASSLGASGARGELFF. The chain has TRBV7-6 and TRBJ2-2; possible D gene TRBD2, 7 bases. Germline CDR1 SGHVS, CDR2 FNYEAQ. Trimming took 5 bases from V and 7 from J, leaving 20 bases between them. The CDR3 length is 16 residues.

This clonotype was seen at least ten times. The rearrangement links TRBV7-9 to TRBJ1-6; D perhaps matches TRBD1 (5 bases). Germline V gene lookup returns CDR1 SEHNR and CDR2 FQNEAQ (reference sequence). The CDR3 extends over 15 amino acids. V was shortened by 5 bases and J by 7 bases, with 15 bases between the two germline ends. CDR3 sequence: CASSLGRGGNSPLHF. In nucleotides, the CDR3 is TGTGCCAGCAGCCTGGGTCGGGGGGGAAATTCACCCCTCCACTTT.

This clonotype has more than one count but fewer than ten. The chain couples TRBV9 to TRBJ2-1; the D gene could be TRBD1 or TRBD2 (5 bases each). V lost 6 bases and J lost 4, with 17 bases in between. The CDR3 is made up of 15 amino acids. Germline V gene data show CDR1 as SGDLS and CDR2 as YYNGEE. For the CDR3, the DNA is TGTGCCAGCACCCGTCTAGACGGGGCTTACAATGAGCAGTTCTTC. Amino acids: CASTRLDGAYNEQFF.

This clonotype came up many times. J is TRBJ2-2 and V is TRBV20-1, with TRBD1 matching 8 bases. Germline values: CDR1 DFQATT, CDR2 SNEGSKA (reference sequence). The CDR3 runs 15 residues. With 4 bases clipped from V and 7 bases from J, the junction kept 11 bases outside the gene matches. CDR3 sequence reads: CSAIDPQQGVGELFF. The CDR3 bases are TGCAGTGCTATTGATCCCCAACAGGGGGTCGGGGAGCTGTTTTTT.

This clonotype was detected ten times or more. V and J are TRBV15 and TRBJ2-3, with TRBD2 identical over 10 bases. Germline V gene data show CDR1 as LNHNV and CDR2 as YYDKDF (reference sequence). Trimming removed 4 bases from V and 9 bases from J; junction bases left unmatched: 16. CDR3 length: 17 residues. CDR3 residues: CATSMDTSGKRLGTQYF. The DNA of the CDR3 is TGTGCCACCAGCATGGATACTAGCGGGAAAAGACTGGGGACGCAGTATTTT.

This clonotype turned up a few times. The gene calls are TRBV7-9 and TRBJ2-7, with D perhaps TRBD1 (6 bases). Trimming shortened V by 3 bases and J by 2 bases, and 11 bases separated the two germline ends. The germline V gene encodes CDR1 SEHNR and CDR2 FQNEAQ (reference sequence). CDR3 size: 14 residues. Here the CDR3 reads CASSFGDKPYEQYF. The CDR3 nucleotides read TGTGCCAGCAGCTTTGGGGACAAGCCCTACGAGCAGTACTTC.

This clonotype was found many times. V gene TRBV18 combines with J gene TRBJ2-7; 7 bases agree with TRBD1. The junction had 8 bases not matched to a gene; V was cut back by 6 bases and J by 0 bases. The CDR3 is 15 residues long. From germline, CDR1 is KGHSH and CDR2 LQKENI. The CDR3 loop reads CASSPDRASSYEQYF. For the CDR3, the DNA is TGTGCCAGCTCTCCCGACAGGGCAAGCTCCTACGAGCAGTACTTC.